These 24 T cell receptor beta chains originate from one sample sequenced in a study of blood T cells in healthy people across ages. The authors ran a second PCR of roughly 6 to 12 cycles using a sample-barcoded 5' primer and a J-beta primer mix. TCRdb fed the 5' RACE reads into MiXCR, producing one record per CDR3 protein. Among around 900,000 distinct CDR3 sequences listed, about 51% were seen once. Sequences were obtained from blood. The receptors derive from a woman aged 55 to 70 in good health.

This chain uses TRBV6-2 or TRBV6-3 with TRBJ2-5; 9 bases align to TRBD2. With 4 bases clipped from V and 5 bases from J, the junction kept 5 bases outside the gene matches. The CDR3 runs 14 residues. Germline V lookup: CDR1 MNHEY, CDR2 SVGEGT. This CDR3 is CASSFIGLAETQYF. CDR3 sequence (DNA): TGTGCCAGCAGTTTCATCGGACTAGCGGAGACCCAGTACTTC.

In this sample, this clonotype turned up once. The V call is TRBV27, the J call TRBJ2-7, with 8 bases identical to TRBD2. The germline V gene encodes CDR1 MNHEY and CDR2 SMNVEV (reference sequence). After removal of 8 bases from V and 6 bases from J, the junction contained 9 bases not matched to a gene. The CDR3 is 13 amino acids. Here the CDR3 DNA reads TGTGCCAGCGGGGGACTAGGATCAGGCGAGCAGTACTTC. Amino acid sequence: CASGGLGSGEQYF.

This chain joins TRBV15 and TRBJ2-7, with D tentatively TRBD1 (5 bases). The CDR3 is 16 residues long. Germline loops: CDR1 LNHNV, CDR2 YYDKDF (reference sequence). Trimming cost V 2 bases and J 2 bases, with 16 bases left between them. In nucleotides, the CDR3 is TGTGCCACCAGCAGACCCCGAAAGGGGAAAACCTACGAGCAGTACTTC. Translating gives CATSRPRKGKTYEQYF.

This clonotype came up a few times. The chain uses TRBV7-9 and TRBJ2-5; D is possibly TRBD2 (6 bases). V was clipped by 4 bases and J by 0 bases, with 9 bases between them. Germline lookup yields CDR1 SEHNR and CDR2 FQNEAQ (reference sequence). The CDR3 loop spans 14 amino acids. The CDR3 nucleotides are TGTGCCAGCAGCTCTCGGGGGAACCAAGAGACCCAGTACTTC. Its translation: CASSSRGNQETQYF. Complete variable domain (other parts from reference TRBV7-9 and TRBJ2-5): DTGVSQNPRHKITKRGQNVTFRCDPISEHNRLYWYRQTLGQGPEFLTYFQNEAQLEKSRLLSDRFSAERPKGSFSTLEIQRTEQGDSAMYLCASSSRGNQETQYFGPGTRLLVL.

The chain combines TRBV28 with TRBJ1-1, with 8 bases that match TRBD1. This CDR3 is 15 amino acids long. The trim removed 3 bases at V and 2 bases at J, leaving 5 bases unmatched. Germline V lookup: CDR1 MDHEN, CDR2 SYDVKM. CDR3 in amino acids: CASSFRGRVNTEAFF. The CDR3 DNA follows: TGTGCCAGCAGTTTCAGGGGGCGCGTAAACACTGAAGCTTTCTTT.

The chain combines TRBV7-6 with TRBJ2-5; D possibly corresponds to TRBD2 (6 bases). CDR3 size: 15 residues. The germline V gene encodes CDR1 SGHVS and CDR2 FNYEAQ. V shed 1 base and J shed 1 base, with 10 bases lying between them. CDR3 in amino acids: CASSLGRDGQETQYF. CDR3 nucleotide sequence: TGTGCCAGCAGCTTAGGGAGGGACGGCCAAGAGACCCAGTACTTC.

This chain links TRBV3-1 with TRBJ2-7, with 9 bases fitting TRBD2. TRBJ2-1 explains the end of the DNA better; the J call may be wrong. Germline V gene sequence: CDR1 LGHDT, CDR2 YNNKEL (reference sequence). This CDR3 region has 14 residues. Here the CDR3 reads CASSRAAGGNEQFF. The CDR3 DNA follows: TGTGCCAGCAGCAGAGCAGCGGGGGGCAATGAGCAGTTCTTC.

The J gene is TRBJ2-7, the V gene TRBV7-6; D is uncertain. This CDR3 comprises 12 residues. Germline assignment: CDR1 SGHVS and CDR2 FNYEAQ. Trimming removed 1 base at V and 6 bases at J, with 7 bases between. This CDR3 is CASSLVTVEQYV. As DNA, the CDR3 is TGTGCCAGCAGCTTAGTAACTGTCGAGCAGTACGTC.

This clonotype was observed once. The V and J genes are TRBV20-1 and TRBJ2-7; 7 bases agree with TRBD1. With the DNA end fitting TRBJ2-5 better, the J assignment may be wrong. CDR3 length equals 12 residues. The V gene's germline CDR1 is DFQATT and CDR2 SNEGSKA (reference sequence). The CDR3 nucleotides are TGCAGTGCAAAGACAGGGTCGGAGACCCAGTACTTC. It encodes CSAKTGSETQYF.

V gene TRBV20-1 combines with J gene TRBJ2-5; no definite D call. V was clipped by 3 bases and J by 4 bases, with 6 bases between them. The CDR3 runs 11 residues. CDR1 is DFQATT and CDR2 is SNEGSKA in the germline V gene (reference sequence). The CDR3 spells CSARASETQYF. CDR3 coding DNA: TGCAGTGCTAGGGCCTCAGAGACCCAGTACTTC.

The chain carries TRBV28 and TRBJ2-1; D remains ambiguous. From germline, CDR1 is MDHEN and CDR2 SYDVKM. CDR3 length: 11 residues. With 6 bases removed from V and 6 bases from J, the gap between germline ends came to 6 bases. This CDR3 is CASSIFNEQFF. For the CDR3, the DNA is TGTGCCAGCAGCATCTTCAATGAGCAGTTCTTC.

V usage is TRBV6-5 and J usage is TRBJ2-7; TRBD1 aligns across 8 bases. The length of the CDR3 is 14 residues. Germline lookup yields CDR1 MNHEY and CDR2 SVGAGI. With 6 bases clipped from V and 5 bases from J, the junction kept 9 bases outside the gene matches. This CDR3 reads CASRAPGGMNEQYF. As DNA, the CDR3 is TGTGCCAGCAGAGCGCCAGGGGGCATGAACGAGCAGTACTTC.

This chain links TRBV5-1 with TRBJ2-5; 9 nucleotides agree with TRBD2. The V gene end was trimmed by 0 bases and the J gene end by 1 base; junction bases not matched to a gene: 4. The germline V gene has CDR1 SGHRS and CDR2 YFSETQ. The CDR3 sequence is 16 residues long. This CDR3 reads CASSLGAGGFQETQYF. The CDR3 nucleotides read TGCGCCAGCAGCTTGGGAGCGGGAGGTTTCCAAGAGACCCAGTACTTC.

This sequence joins TRBV4-3 and TRBJ2-3, with D perhaps matching TRBD2 (5 bases). CDR3 length equals 16 residues. Germline V gene lookup returns CDR1 LGHNA and CDR2 YSLEER. V lost 1 base to trimming and J lost 4 bases, with 15 bases between them. The CDR3 spells CASSQGSSWGADTQYF. Written as DNA, the CDR3 is TGCGCCAGCAGCCAAGGATCTAGCTGGGGAGCAGATACGCAGTATTTT.

The chain uses TRBV12-3 or TRBV12-4 and TRBJ2-5; D possibly uses TRBD1 or TRBD2 (5 bases each). Trimming left V 4 bases short and J 2 bases short, with 11 bases between. The CDR3 totals 14 residues. Here the CDR3 reads CASSYGWGQETQYF. The DNA for the CDR3 is TGTGCCAGCAGTTATGGGTGGGGGCAAGAGACCCAGTACTTC.

The chain is built from TRBV29-1 and TRBJ1-2, with 7 positions matching TRBD1. This CDR3 contains 11 residues. Germline trimming cut 4 bases from V and 6 bases from J; bases unmatched to any gene: 2. Germline lookup yields CDR1 SQVTM and CDR2 ANQGSEA. Written as DNA, the CDR3 is TGCAGCGTTGGCAGGGGGAATGGCTACACCTTC. As protein: CSVGRGNGYTF.

This rearrangement joins TRBV27 to TRBJ2-7; 8 positions agree with TRBD1. CDR3 length: 12 residues. Germline trimming cut 5 bases from V and 8 bases from J; bases unmatched to any gene: 5. Germline lookup yields CDR1 MNHEY and CDR2 SMNVEV (reference sequence). CDR3 region: CASSTGQGQQYF. In DNA form, the CDR3 reads TGTGCCAGCAGTACCGGACAGGGACAGCAGTACTTC.

This rearrangement joins TRBV7-9 to TRBJ2-7, with 7 positions matching TRBD1. Trimming took 4 bases from V and 0 from J; bases not matched to a gene: 6. CDR1 SEHNR and CDR2 FQNEAQ come from the germline V gene (reference sequence). The CDR3 extends over 15 amino acids. The CDR3 here is CASSSWDRYSYEQYF. CDR3 nucleotides: TGTGCCAGCAGCTCTTGGGACAGATACTCCTACGAGCAGTACTTC.

The sample holds a few counts of this clonotype. The chain is built from TRBV6-5 and TRBJ2-3; maybe TRBD1 (7 bases). This CDR3 contains 14 residues. Germline values: CDR1 MNHEY, CDR2 SVGAGI. V gave up 6 bases and J gave up 4 bases, with 14 bases separating them. The CDR3: CASRQTGEADTQYF. In DNA, the CDR3 is TGTGCCAGCAGGCAAACAGGGGAGGCAGATACGCAGTATTTT.

The rearrangement joins TRBV28 to TRBJ1-5; tentatively, D is TRBD1 (5 bases). The CDR3 runs to 19 residues. CDR1 is MDHEN and CDR2 is SYDVKM in the germline V gene. Trimming left V 3 bases short and J 2 bases short, with 23 bases between. CDR3 nucleotides: TGTGCCAGCAGTTTGGGGGATGGGCATGGTGGATATGGCAATCAGCCCCAGCATTTT. Protein sequence: CASSLGDGHGGYGNQPQHF. Supplemented by reference TRBV28 and TRBJ1-5, the full variable domain reads DVKVTQSSRYLVKRTGEKVFLECVQDMDHENMFWYRQDPGLGLRLIYFSYDVKMKEKGDIPEGYSVSREKKERFSLILESASTNQTSMYLCASSLGDGHGGYGNQPQHFGDGTRLSIL.

The sample holds a few counts of this clonotype. The CDR3 region has the DNA TGTGCCAGCAGTGAAGGACAACAGCCCCAGCATTTT. Translated: CASSEGQQPQHF. This rearrangement joins TRBV6-1 to TRBJ1-5, with D uncertain. The germline CDR1 and CDR2 sequences are MNHNS and SASEGT. The CDR3 sequence is 12 residues long. Deletions cut 1 base from V and 7 bases from J, with 5 bases between.

This rearrangement joins TRBV4-1 to TRBJ1-1, with D possibly being TRBD1 (5 bases). The germline gives CDR1 MGHRA, CDR2 YSYEKL. This CDR3 is 17 amino acids long. The V end lost 2 bases, the J end lost 2 bases, and 18 bases lay between the germline ends. For the CDR3, the DNA is TGCGCCAGCAGCCAAACTCGCTTAAGACAGACAAACACTGAAGCTTTCTTT. Translated, it gives CASSQTRLRQTNTEAFF.

This clonotype has only a few counts. This sequence joins TRBV7-2 and TRBJ1-4, with unresolved D. V dropped 5 bases and J dropped 7 bases, with 11 bases sitting between them. The germline V gene has CDR1 SGHTA and CDR2 FQGNSA. This CDR3 contains 13 residues. As DNA, the CDR3 is TGTGCCAGCAGCCAGAGGCGTGTTGAAAAACTGTTTTTT. This gives the protein CASSQRRVEKLFF.

This chain uses TRBV18 with TRBJ1-1; possibly TRBD1 for D (5 bases). V shed 6 bases and J shed 1 base, with 15 bases lying between them. CDR3 length: 15 residues. CDR1 is KGHSH and CDR2 is LQKENI in the germline V gene. The CDR3 DNA sequence: TGTGCCAGCTCTCGTGACGGGGCGGGGAACACTGAAGCTTTCTTT. It yields the protein CASSRDGAGNTEAFF.